This T cell receptor beta chain was obtained from a study of Tregs in tolerant kidney transplant recipients. About the study: Recipients received nonmyeloablative bone marrow transplants from related graft donors, with transient mixed chimerism. Study results and limitations: The small number of patients limits these findings pending further validation.

The repertoire was sequenced with immunoSEQ multiplex PCR; TCRdb's copy has only in-frame clones and lacks some. The sample consists of approximately 69,000 clones, about 89% of them appearing once. Points on this clone: What it binds is not known.

The germline V gene has CDR1 SGHTA and CDR2 FQGTGA. The CDR3 has 14 residues. The junction had 6 bases not matched to a gene; V was cut back by 5 bases and J by 5 bases. CD4+CD25+CD127- Tregs, CD4+CD25- non-Tregs, CD4 and CD8 cells were sorted. This TCR was recovered from a human donor who received a combined kidney and bone marrow transplant. This sample comprised CD4+ T cells from blood, obtained before the transplant. The chain has TRBV7-3 and TRBJ2-1; TRBD1 agrees at 7 bases. The CDR3 sequence: CASSTQGDHNEQFF. In DNA, the CDR3 is TGTGCCAGCAGCACGCAGGGGGACCACAATGAGCAGTTCTTC. Filled out from reference TRBV7-3 and TRBJ2-1, the complete variable domain reads GAGVSQTPSNKVTEKGKYVELRCDPISGHTALYWYRQSLGQGPEFLIYFQGTGAADDSGLPNDRFFAVRPEGSVSTLKIQRTERGDSAVYLCASSTQGDHNEQFFGPGTRLTVL.